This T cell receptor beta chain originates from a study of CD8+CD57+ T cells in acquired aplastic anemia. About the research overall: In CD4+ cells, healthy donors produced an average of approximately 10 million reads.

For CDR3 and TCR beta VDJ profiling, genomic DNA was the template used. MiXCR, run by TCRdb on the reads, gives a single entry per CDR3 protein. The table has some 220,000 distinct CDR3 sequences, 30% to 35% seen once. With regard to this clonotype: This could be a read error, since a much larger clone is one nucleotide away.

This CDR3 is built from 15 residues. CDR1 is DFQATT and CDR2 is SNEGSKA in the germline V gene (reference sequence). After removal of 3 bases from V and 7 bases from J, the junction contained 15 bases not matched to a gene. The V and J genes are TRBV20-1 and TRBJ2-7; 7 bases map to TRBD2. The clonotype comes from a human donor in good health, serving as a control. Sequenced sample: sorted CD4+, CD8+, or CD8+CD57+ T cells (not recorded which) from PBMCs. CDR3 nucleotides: TGCAGTGCTAGGGCCGGGGCCCAAAGAGCGGGGGAGCAGTACTTC. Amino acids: CSARAGAQRAGEQYF.